The clone carrying this T cell receptor (beta chain) has a count of ten or more. Its cognate antigen is unknown. The sample belongs to a study of T cell repertoires in cytomegalovirus infection. Each CDR3 protein is one row after TCRdb ran MiXCR on the reads. The data hold about 770,000 distinct CDR3 sequences, with about 27% observed a single time. CDR1 and CDR2 from the germline V gene are MNHEY and SMNVEV (reference sequence). Trimming pared 6 bases from V and 8 bases from J, leaving 10 bases between. The CDR3 totals 12 residues. The TCR comes from a human donor in good health (CMV status not recorded). Some clones in this sample may be carry-over from other donors' samples. This rearrangement joins TRBV27 to TRBJ2-2, with D unresolved. The sample consisted of cultured CD8+ T cells from PBMCs, taken from culture after CMV antigen stimulation. The CDR3: CASSDPTGELFF. For the CDR3, the DNA is TGTGCCAGCAGCGACCCGACGGGGGAGCTGTTTTTT.